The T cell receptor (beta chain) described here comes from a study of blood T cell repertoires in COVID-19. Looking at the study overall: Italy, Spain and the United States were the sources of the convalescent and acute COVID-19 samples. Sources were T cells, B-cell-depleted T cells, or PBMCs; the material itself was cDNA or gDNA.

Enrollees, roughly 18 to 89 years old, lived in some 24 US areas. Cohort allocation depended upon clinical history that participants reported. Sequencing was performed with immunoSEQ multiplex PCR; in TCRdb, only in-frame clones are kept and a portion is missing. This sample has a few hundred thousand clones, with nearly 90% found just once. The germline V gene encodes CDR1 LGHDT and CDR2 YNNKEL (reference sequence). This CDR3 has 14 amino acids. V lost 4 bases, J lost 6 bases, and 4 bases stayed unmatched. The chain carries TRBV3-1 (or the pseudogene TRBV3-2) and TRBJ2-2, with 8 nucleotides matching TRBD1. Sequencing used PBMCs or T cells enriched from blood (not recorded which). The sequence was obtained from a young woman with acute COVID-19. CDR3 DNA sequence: TGTGCCAGCAGCCGGGCAGGGGGCCCCGGGGAGCTGTTTTTT. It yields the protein CASSRAGGPGELFF.